This T cell receptor beta chain appears in the sequencing data of a study of cytomegalovirus exposure and HLA in healthy donors. PCR was performed using 60 Vbeta and 13 Jbeta primers. Some clones are missing from TCRdb's copy, which holds only in-frame ones; the method was immunoSEQ multiplex PCR. The table includes under 150,000 clones, roughly 71% detected once. V trimming: 4 bases; J trimming: 6 bases; junction bases outside the gene matches: 2. Per germline, CDR1 SEHNR and CDR2 FQNEAQ (reference sequence). The CDR3 covers 13 residues. The V call is TRBV7-9, the J call TRBJ1-5; 8 bases line up with TRBD1. Sequenced input: PBMCs. This clonotype was sampled from a man aged 18 to 29 in good health and CMV-seropositive. The CDR3 loop reads CASSSTGVQPQHF. Here the CDR3 DNA reads TGTGCCAGCAGCTCGACAGGGGTTCAGCCCCAGCATTTT.